A selection of T cell receptor beta chains follows, all from one sample in a study of blood T cell repertoires in COVID-19. The method was immunoSEQ multiplex PCR; TCRdb's version includes in-frame clones alone and lacks a portion of them. The sample carries roughly 150,000 clones, just under 80% recorded once. Sequences were obtained from peripheral blood. These receptors all come from a woman of 80 years or more with acute or convalescent COVID-19. The CDR3 runs from the conserved cysteine through the conserved F or W.

J: TRBJ1-2; V: TRBV4-1; length: 15; CDR3: CASSPGQRVDYGYTF
J: TRBJ2-7; V: TRBV12-5; length: 14; CDR3: CASGLVRGAYEQYF
J: TRBJ2-7; V: TRBV24-1; length: 15; CDR3: CATSASGRPPYEQYF
J: TRBJ1-3; V: TRBV3-1/TRBV3-2; length: 15; CDR3: CASSQDIVSGNTIYF
J: TRBJ2-7; V: TRBV6-5; length: 14; CDR3: CASSRIQGSHEQYF
J: TRBJ1-1; V: TRBV4-2; length: 14; CDR3: CASSYGQGGTEAFF
J: TRBJ1-4; V: TRBV6-5; length: 14; CDR3: CASSRARGQEKLFF
J: TRBJ2-7; V: TRBV28; length: 13; CDR3: CASSYGQDYEQYF
J: TRBJ1-2; V: TRBV4-1; length: 16; CDR3: CASSREHRGPNYGYTF
J: TRBJ2-7; V: TRBV19; length: 13; CDR3: CASSIAKGREQYF
J: TRBJ1-2; V: TRBV12-3/TRBV12-4; length: 13; CDR3: CASTHRSLGGYTF
J: TRBJ1-4; V: TRBV18; length: 15; CDR3: CASSPQGASNEKLFF
J: TRBJ2-1; V: TRBV7-9; length: 18; CDR3: CASSRLAGAPSSYNEQFF
J: TRBJ2-1; V: TRBV5-1; length: 14; CDR3: CASSPGTSGGEQFF
J: TRBJ2-5; V: TRBV5-1; length: 15; CDR3: CASSEDRGSVETQYF
J: TRBJ1-5; V: TRBV28; length: 18; CDR3: CASSLPRPGGNYNQPQHF
J: TRBJ2-7; V: TRBV9; length: 14; CDR3: CASSVGAALDEQYF
J: TRBJ1-4; V: TRBV2; length: 16; CDR3: CASRGQGASSNEKLFF
J: TRBJ2-4; V: TRBV19; length: 18; CDR3: CASSIGTSGGRTKNIQYF
J: TRBJ1-2; V: TRBV27; length: 13; CDR3: CASRATGGSGYTF
J: TRBJ1-1; V: TRBV19; length: 16; CDR3: CASSITTGKLNTEAFF
J: TRBJ2-1; V: TRBV3-1/TRBV3-2; length: 12; CDR3: CASSLSEVEQFF
J: TRBJ1-1; V: TRBV6-5; length: 15; CDR3: CASSYGGGMNTEAFF
J: TRBJ2-6; V: TRBV18; length: 13; CDR3: CASSPGGANVLTF
J: TRBJ2-7; V: TRBV5-5; length: 18; CDR3: CASSLFPGASGSSYEQYF
J: TRBJ2-3; V: TRBV7-2; length: 14; CDR3: CASSYRWGGDTQYF
J: TRBJ2-7; V: TRBV6-5; length: 15; CDR3: CASNPLPTSGYEQYF